The 13 T cell receptor beta chains reported below all come from one sample, sequenced in a study of T cells in Graves' hyperthyroidism and ophthalmopathy. Amplified TCR beta CDR3 regions derived from RNA transcripts. First-round RT-PCR of the TCR CDR3 relied on the HTBI primer set. Each CDR3 protein is one row after TCRdb ran MiXCR on the multiplex PCR reads. The sample lists about 570,000 distinct CDR3 sequences, 14% occurring once. The sample was blood. These receptor sequences come from a middle-aged woman with Graves' hyperthyroidism.

At least ten counts were recorded for this clonotype. The gene calls are TRBV30 and TRBJ1-6; 8 bases fit TRBD1. The CDR3 is 14 residues long. Looked up from germline, CDR1 is GTSNPN and CDR2 is SVGIG (reference sequence). With 4 bases clipped from V and 7 bases from J, the junction kept 6 bases outside the gene matches. The CDR3 region has the DNA TGTGCCTGGAAATCACAGGGGGGAAATTCACCCCTCCACTTT. It codes for CAWKSQGGNSPLHF.

This clonotype was seen at least ten times. This chain connects TRBV5-1 to TRBJ2-7; 7 bases align to TRBD1. V lost 4 bases to trimming and J lost 5 bases; unmatched junction nucleotides: 12. CDR1 and CDR2 (germline): SGHRS, YFSETQ. The CDR3 covers 15 residues. The CDR3 spells CASSTGTGEWNEQYF. In DNA, the CDR3 is TGCGCCAGCAGCACGGGAACAGGGGAGTGGAACGAGCAGTACTTC.

This clonotype was counted between two and nine times. DNA of the CDR3: TGTGCCAGCAGCCCCCCGGGACAGCTTAATGAAAAACTGTTTTTT. Protein sequence: CASSPPGQLNEKLFF. The chain combines TRBV14 with TRBJ1-4; 7 bases are shared with TRBD1. Germline loops: CDR1 SGHDN, CDR2 FVKESK. V lost 4 bases, J lost 4 bases, and 6 bases stayed unmatched. The CDR3 covers 15 residues.

The V call is TRBV24-1, the J call TRBJ1-1; 8 bases are a match to TRBD1. Looked up from germline, CDR1 is KGHDR and CDR2 is SFDVKD. V lost 12 bases to trimming and J lost 4 bases; unmatched junction nucleotides: 12. The CDR3 has 14 amino acids. In DNA form, the CDR3 reads TGTGCCTCACGTGGGACAGGCCCCAGCACTGAAGCTTTCTTT. This encodes CASRGTGPSTEAFF.

This clonotype was recorded many times. The rearrangement uses TRBV6-5 and TRBJ2-2, with D possibly being TRBD1 (6 bases). The V end lost 2 bases, the J end lost 4 bases, and 11 bases lay between the germline ends. This CDR3 is built from 15 residues. Germline CDR1 MNHEY, CDR2 SVGAGI. CDR3 sequence: CASSYHQQGTGELFF. In DNA form, the CDR3 reads TGTGCCAGCAGTTACCATCAACAGGGCACCGGGGAGCTGTTTTTT.

This clonotype was seen ten or more times. The rearrangement links TRBV5-1 to TRBJ2-3, with TRBD2 identical over 10 bases. V lost 4 bases, J lost 0 bases, and 2 bases stayed unmatched. The CDR3 has 15 amino acids. Germline V gene data show CDR1 as SGHRS and CDR2 as YFSETQ. This CDR3 is CASSMTSGSTDTQYF. In DNA, the CDR3 is TGCGCCAGCAGCATGACTAGCGGGAGCACAGATACGCAGTATTTT.

This clonotype was seen repeatedly, ten times or more. V usage is TRBV7-9 and J usage is TRBJ1-1; D gene ambiguous. The V gene's germline CDR1 is SEHNR and CDR2 FQNEAQ (reference sequence). Trimming took 5 bases from V and 11 from J, leaving 18 bases between them. This CDR3 contains 13 residues. The DNA of the CDR3 is TGTGCCAGCAGCCCGATTGTGAGGGAGCGGGCTTTCTTT. It encodes CASSPIVRERAFF. The whole variable domain, filled in from reference TRBV7-9 and TRBJ1-1, reads DTGVSQNPRHKITKRGQNVTFRCDPISEHNRLYWYRQTLGQGPEFLTYFQNEAQLEKSRLLSDRFSAERPKGSFSTLEIQRTEQGDSAMYLCASSPIVRERAFFGQGTRLTVV.

This chain uses TRBV20-1 with TRBJ2-1; D ambiguous. Germline-derived CDR1 and CDR2 are DFQATT and SNEGSKA (reference sequence). The CDR3 consists of 13 residues. The V and J ends lost 5 bases and 0 bases respectively, with 8 bases between them. The CDR3 sequence is CSAGSSSYNEQFF. The CDR3 region has the DNA TGCAGTGCTGGGTCGAGCTCCTACAATGAGCAGTTCTTC.

CDR3 coding DNA: TGTGCCAGCAGCTCCGGACAGGGGGCGCGGGGTAGCACAGATACGCAGTATTTT. Translating it yields CASSSGQGARGSTDTQYF. The chain uses TRBV11-2 and TRBJ2-3, with 11 bases aligning to TRBD1. With 4 bases clipped from V and 0 bases from J, the junction kept 9 bases outside the gene matches. Per germline, CDR1 SGHAT and CDR2 FQNNGV. This CDR3 comprises 18 residues.

This chain uses TRBV20-1 with TRBJ2-1; D perhaps matches TRBD1 (5 bases). Germline V gene lookup returns CDR1 DFQATT and CDR2 SNEGSKA (reference sequence). V lost 2 bases and J lost 0, with 11 bases in between. CDR3 length: 15 residues. Here the CDR3 reads CSARLGLLSYNEQFF. DNA for the CDR3: TGCAGTGCTAGATTGGGGCTACTCTCCTACAATGAGCAGTTCTTC.

This clonotype has only a few counts. The chain combines TRBV19 with TRBJ2-1; a possible D gene is TRBD2 (6 bases). Germline CDR1 LNHDA, CDR2 SQIVND (reference sequence). The CDR3 spans 14 residues. Trimming shortened V by 1 base and J by 7 bases, and 11 bases separated the two germline ends. The CDR3 sequence: CASSIAGVFNEQFF. CDR3 nucleotide sequence: TGTGCCAGTAGTATAGCGGGAGTCTTTAATGAGCAGTTCTTC.

This clonotype was counted ten times or more. The chain couples TRBV7-8 to TRBJ2-7; possible D gene TRBD1, 6 bases. The germline V gene encodes CDR1 SGHVS and CDR2 FQNEAQ. Deletions cut 3 bases from V and 6 bases from J, with 9 bases between. The CDR3 contains 12 residues. DNA for the CDR3: TGTGCCAGCAGCTTTGTAGGGGGCGAGCAGTACTTC. Its translation: CASSFVGGEQYF.

This clonotype was found many times. This sequence joins TRBV13 and TRBJ2-1; 12 nucleotides line up with TRBD2. Germline values: CDR1 PRHDT, CDR2 FYEKMQ (reference sequence). The CDR3 is 15 amino acids. V shed 5 bases and J 7 bases; nucleotides not matched to a gene: 6. CDR3 DNA: TGTGCCAGCAGCGTCCTAGCGGGAGGGCCGAATGAGCAGTTCTTC. It translates to CASSVLAGGPNEQFF.